The T cell receptor beta chain described here comes from a study of long-term antiretroviral therapy in people with HIV. Study-level findings and limits: Increased diversity was seen after ART, yet it remained lower than in transplant donor controls. Repertoires with HIV possessed tighter CDR3 length spans than those of controls.

Researchers ran immunoSEQ v3.0 at survey level. Per-sample TRB depth target: about 35,000-50,000 T-cell genomes. TCRdb's copy holds only in-frame clones and misses some; the assay was immunoSEQ multiplex PCR. Among fewer than 45,000 clones listed, 70% to 90% were seen once. The V gene's germline CDR1 is LNHDA and CDR2 SQIVND (reference sequence). The CDR3 runs to 15 residues. With 5 bases removed from V and 10 bases from J, the gap between germline ends came to 18 bases. This clone was recorded a few times. Antigen: not known. The sample here was unsorted PBMCs, taken 2.2 years after starting antiretroviral therapy. The sequence derives from a man between 18 and 29 years old with HIV. V gene TRBV19 combines with J gene TRBJ1-6, with a tentative D call TRBD1 (6 bases). CDR3 residues: CASSPQGGGFSPLHF. CDR3 coding DNA: TGTGCCAGTAGTCCACAGGGCGGGGGTTTCTCACCCCTCCACTTT.